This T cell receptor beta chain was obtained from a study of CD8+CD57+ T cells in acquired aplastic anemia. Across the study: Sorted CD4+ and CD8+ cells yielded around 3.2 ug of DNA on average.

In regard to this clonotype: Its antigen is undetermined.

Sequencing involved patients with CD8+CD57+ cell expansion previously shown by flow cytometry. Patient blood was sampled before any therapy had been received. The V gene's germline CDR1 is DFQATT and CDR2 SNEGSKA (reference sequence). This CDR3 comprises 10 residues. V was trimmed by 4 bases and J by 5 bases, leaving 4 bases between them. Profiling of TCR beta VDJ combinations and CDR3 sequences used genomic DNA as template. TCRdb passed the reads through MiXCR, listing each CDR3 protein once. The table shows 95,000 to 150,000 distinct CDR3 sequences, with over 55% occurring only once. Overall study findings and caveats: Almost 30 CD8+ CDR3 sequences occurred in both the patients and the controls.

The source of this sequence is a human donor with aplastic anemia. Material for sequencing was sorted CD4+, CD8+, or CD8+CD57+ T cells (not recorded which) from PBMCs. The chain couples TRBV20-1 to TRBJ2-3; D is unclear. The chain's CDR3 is CSAKVDTQYF. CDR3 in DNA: TGCAGTGCTAAAGTAGATACGCAGTATTTT.